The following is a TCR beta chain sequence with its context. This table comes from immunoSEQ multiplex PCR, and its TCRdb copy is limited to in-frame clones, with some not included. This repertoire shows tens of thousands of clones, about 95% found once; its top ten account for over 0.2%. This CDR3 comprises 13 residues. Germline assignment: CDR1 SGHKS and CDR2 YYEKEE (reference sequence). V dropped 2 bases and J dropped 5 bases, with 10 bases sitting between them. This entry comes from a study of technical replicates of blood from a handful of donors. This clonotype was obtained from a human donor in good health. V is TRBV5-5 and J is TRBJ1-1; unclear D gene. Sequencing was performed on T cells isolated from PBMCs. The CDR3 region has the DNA TGTGCCAGCAGCTTCGGGGAAAGGACTGAAGCTTTCTTT. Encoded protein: CASSFGERTEAFF.